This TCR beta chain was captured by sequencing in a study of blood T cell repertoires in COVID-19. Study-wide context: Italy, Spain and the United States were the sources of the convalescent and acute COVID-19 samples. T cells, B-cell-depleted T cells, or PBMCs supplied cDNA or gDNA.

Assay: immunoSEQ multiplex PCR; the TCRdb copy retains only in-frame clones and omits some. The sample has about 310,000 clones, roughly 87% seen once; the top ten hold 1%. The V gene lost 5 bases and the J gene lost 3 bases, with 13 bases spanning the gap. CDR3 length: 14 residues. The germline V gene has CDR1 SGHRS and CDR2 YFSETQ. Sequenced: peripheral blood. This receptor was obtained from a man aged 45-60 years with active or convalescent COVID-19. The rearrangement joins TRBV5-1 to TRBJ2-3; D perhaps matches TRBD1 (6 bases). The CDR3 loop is CASSKGTGTDTQYF. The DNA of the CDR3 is TGCGCCAGCAGTAAGGGAACAGGGACAGATACGCAGTATTTT.